This T cell receptor (beta chain) was retrieved from a study of cytomegalovirus exposure and HLA in healthy donors. The germline V gene has CDR1 MDHEN and CDR2 SYDVKM. Trimming took 6 bases from V and 6 from J, leaving 12 bases between them. The CDR3 covers 13 residues. Both 60 Vbeta primers and 13 Jbeta primers went into the PCR. Assay: immunoSEQ multiplex PCR; the TCRdb copy retains only in-frame clones and omits some. This table has 95,000 to 150,000 clones, over 60% appearing once. The material sequenced was PBMCs. The chain combines TRBV28 with TRBJ1-3; D is ambiguous. The clonotype comes from a man in his late teens or twenties in good health and CMV-seronegative. The CDR3 nucleotides read TGTGCCAGCAGCCTGAGAATCCCAAACACCATATATTTT. Translating gives CASSLRIPNTIYF.